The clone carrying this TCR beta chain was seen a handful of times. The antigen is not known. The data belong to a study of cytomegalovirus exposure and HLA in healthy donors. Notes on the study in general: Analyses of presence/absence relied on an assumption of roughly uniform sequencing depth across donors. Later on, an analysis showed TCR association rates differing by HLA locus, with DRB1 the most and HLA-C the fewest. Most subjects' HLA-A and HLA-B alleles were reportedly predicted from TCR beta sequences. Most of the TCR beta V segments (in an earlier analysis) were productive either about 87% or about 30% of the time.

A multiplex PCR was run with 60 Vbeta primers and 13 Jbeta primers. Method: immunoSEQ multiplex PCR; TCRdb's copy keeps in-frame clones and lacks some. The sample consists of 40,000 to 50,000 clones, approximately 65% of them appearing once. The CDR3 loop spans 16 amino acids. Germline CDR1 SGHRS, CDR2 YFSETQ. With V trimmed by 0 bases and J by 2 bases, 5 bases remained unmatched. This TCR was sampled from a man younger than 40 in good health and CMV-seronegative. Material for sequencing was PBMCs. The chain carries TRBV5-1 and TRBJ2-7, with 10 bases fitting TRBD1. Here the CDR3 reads CASSLGGTGETYEQYF. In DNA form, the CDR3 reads TGCGCCAGCAGCTTGGGTGGGACAGGGGAAACCTACGAGCAGTACTTC.